This TCR beta chain was found in a study of beta chain features in type 1 diabetes. Overall study: Healthy donors and patients had similar age, gender and cell yields.

Reverse transcribing all isolated RNA meant expressed TCRB transcripts were sequenced. There were about 3.6 million reads on average in the naive, central memory and regulatory T cell samples. Assay: immunoSEQ multiplex PCR; the TCRdb copy retains only in-frame clones and omits some. Of around 430,000 clones detected, 25% to 35% appear once; the ten largest clones hold about 0.065%. This clone occurred a few times. Markers CD45RO/CCR7/CD25/CD127/CD95/CD27 served to sort CD4+ naive, central memory, regulatory and stem cell-like memory cells. The CDR3 length is 13 residues. Germline loops: CDR1 LNHDA, CDR2 SQIVND (reference sequence). Trimming removed 4 bases from V and 9 bases from J, with 13 bases in between.

The chain uses TRBV19 and TRBJ2-1; D might be TRBD1 or TRBD2, each matching 5 bases. The sequencing input was naive CD4+ T cells from blood. This sequence was found in a man younger than 35 in good health. As DNA, the CDR3 is TGTGCCAGTAGTACAGGGCCCGGGGTTGAGCAGTTCTTC. Amino acid sequence: CASSTGPGVEQFF.